This entry is about one T cell receptor beta chain. This specimen belongs to a study of T cell repertoires in cytomegalovirus infection. The CDR3 is 14 residues long. CDR1 and CDR2 from the germline V gene are MNHEY and SVGAGI. J gave up 1 base and V 7 bases, and 4 bases lay outside the gene matches. Via MiXCR, TCRdb re-called the reads, giving one row per CDR3 protein. The sample has about 490,000 distinct CDR3 sequences; about 15% are singletons. This clonotype was sampled from a human donor in good health (CMV status not recorded). Some clones in this sample may be carry-over from other donors' samples. The gene calls are TRBV6-5 and TRBJ2-1, with TRBD2 identical over 7 bases. Sequencing was done on a sample of CD8+ T cells from PBMCs. The CDR3 region has the DNA TGTGCCAGCAACCGGCGGGGGTCCTACAATGAGCAGTTCTTC. This encodes CASNRRGSYNEQFF.